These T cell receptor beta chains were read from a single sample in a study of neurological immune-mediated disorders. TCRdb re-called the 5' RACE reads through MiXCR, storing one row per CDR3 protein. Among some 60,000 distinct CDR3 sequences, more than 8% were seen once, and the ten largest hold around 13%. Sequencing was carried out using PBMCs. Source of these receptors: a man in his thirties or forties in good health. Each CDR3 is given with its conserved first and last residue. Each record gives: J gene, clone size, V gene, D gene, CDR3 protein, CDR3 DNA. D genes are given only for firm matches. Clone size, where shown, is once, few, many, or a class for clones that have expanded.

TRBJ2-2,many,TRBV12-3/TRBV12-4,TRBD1,CASSFRQGSGELFF,TGTGCCAGCAGTTTCAGACAGGGGAGCGGGGAGCTGTTTTTT
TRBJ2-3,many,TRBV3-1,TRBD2,CASSQATSGRLFGGQYF,TGTGCCAGCAGCCAAGCAACTAGCGGGAGGTTGTTTGGGGGACAGTATTTT
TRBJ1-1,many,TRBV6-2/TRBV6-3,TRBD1,CASSYPEDRGPNTEAFF,TGTGCCAGCAGTTACCCGGAAGACAGGGGGCCGAACACTGAAGCTTTCTTT
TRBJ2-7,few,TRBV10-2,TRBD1,CASSESKGQLYEQYF,TGCGCCAGCAGTGAGTCGAAGGGACAGCTCTACGAGCAGTACTTC
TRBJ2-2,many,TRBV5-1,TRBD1,CASSFGDRGTGELFF,TGCGCCAGCAGCTTCGGGGACAGGGGCACCGGGGAGCTGTTTTTT
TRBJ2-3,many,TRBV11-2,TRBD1,CASSSDRVADTQYF,TGTGCCAGCAGCTCGGACAGGGTCGCTGATACGCAGTATTTT
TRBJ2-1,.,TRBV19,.,CASSIDLQGSWEQFF,TGTGCCAGTAGTATAGATCTCCAGGGGAGCTGGGAGCAGTTCTTC
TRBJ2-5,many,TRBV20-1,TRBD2,CSARGNPSGQETQYF,TGCAGTGCTAGGGGGAACCCTAGCGGCCAAGAGACCCAGTACTTC
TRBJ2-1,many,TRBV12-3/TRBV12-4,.,CASSEQHTRIF,TGTGCCAGCAGTGAGCAGCATACCAGGATCTTC
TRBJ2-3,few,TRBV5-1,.,CASSPGGSTDTQYF,TGCGCCAGCAGCCCCGGAGGTAGCACAGATACGCAGTATTTT
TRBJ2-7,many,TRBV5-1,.,CASSSAAGPYEQYF,TGCGCCAGCAGTTCGGCGGCAGGGCCCTACGAGCAGTACTTC
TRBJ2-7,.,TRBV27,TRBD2,CASSASTSGRTYEQYF,TGTGCCAGCAGTGCCTCGACTAGCGGGAGAACATACGAGCAGTACTTC
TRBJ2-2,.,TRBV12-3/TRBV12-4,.,CASSTTANTGELFF,TGTGCCAGCTCAACGACAGCGAACACCGGGGAGCTGTTTTTT
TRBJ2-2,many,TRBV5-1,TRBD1,CASSLGGLNTGELFF,TGCGCCAGCAGCTTAGGGGGCTTGAACACCGGGGAGCTGTTTTTT
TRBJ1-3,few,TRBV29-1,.,CSVEDLASGNTIYF,TGCAGCGTTGAAGATCTTGCCTCTGGAAACACCATATATTTT
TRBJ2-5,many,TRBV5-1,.,CASSPAGEETQYF,TGCGCCAGCAGCCCGGCCGGGGAAGAGACCCAGTACTTC
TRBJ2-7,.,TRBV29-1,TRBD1,CSAVGTGGIPYEQYF,TGCAGCGCCGTAGGGACAGGGGGAATACCCTACGAGCAGTACTTC
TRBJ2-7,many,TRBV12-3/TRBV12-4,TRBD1,CASSLRGGGNEQYF,TGTGCCAGCAGTTTAAGAGGGGGCGGAAACGAGCAGTACTTC
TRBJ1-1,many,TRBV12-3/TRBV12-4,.,CASRKKTGWEAFF,TGTGCCAGCAGAAAAAAGACAGGCTGGGAAGCTTTCTTT
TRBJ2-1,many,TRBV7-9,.,CASSSPRGLTNEQFF,TGTGCCAGCAGCTCACCCAGAGGGCTAACGAATGAGCAGTTCTTC
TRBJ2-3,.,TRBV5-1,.,CASSLLTLMVSDTQYF,TGCGCCAGCAGCCTACTTACCCTAATGGTGTCAGATACGCAGTATTTT
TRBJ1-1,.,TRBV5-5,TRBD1,CASIWGRQGGAEAFF,TGTGCTAGCATCTGGGGACGACAGGGGGGCGCTGAAGCTTTCTTT
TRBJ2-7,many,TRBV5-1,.,CASSAGEFPYEQYF,TGCGCCAGCAGCGCCGGAGAATTTCCCTACGAGCAGTACTTC
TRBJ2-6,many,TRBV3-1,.,CASSQDLGSLSSGANVLTF,TGTGCCAGCAGCCAAGATCTGGGGTCCCTAAGCTCTGGGGCCAACGTCCTGACTTTC
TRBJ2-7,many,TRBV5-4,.,CASSLTESEQYF,TGTGCCAGCAGCTTGACGGAGAGCGAGCAGTACTTC
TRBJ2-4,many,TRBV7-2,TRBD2,CASSPDRGGRGNIQYF,TGTGCCAGCAGCCCAGATAGGGGCGGGAGAGGAAACATTCAGTACTTC
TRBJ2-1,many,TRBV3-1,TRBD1,CASSHWDRGNEQFF,TGTGCCAGCAGCCATTGGGACAGGGGGAATGAGCAGTTCTTC
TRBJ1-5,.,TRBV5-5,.,CASSLKGGQSNQPQHF,TGTGCCAGCAGCTTGAAAGGAGGGCAGAGCAATCAGCCCCAGCATTTT
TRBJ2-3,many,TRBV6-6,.,CASSYSGGTTDTQYF,TGTGCCAGCAGTTACTCTGGGGGTACCACAGATACGCAGTATTTT
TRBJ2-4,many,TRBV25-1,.,CASSELAGLSRVFRFVLLDDIQYF,TGTGCCAGCAGTGAACTGGCTGGACTTTCTCGGGTCTTTCGGTTCGTGTTATTAGACGACATTCAGTACTTC
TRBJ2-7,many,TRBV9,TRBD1,CASSPGSGTGYEQYF,TGTGCCAGCAGCCCCGGCTCCGGGACAGGGTACGAGCAGTACTTC
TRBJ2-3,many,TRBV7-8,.,CASSPWASETDTQYF,TGTGCCAGCAGCCCCTGGGCCTCCGAAACAGATACGCAGTATTTT
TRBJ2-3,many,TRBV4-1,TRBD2,CASSDGGRVFSTDTQYF,TGCGCCAGCAGCGACGGCGGGAGGGTTTTTTCGACAGATACGCAGTATTTT
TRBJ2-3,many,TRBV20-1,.,CSAPTGTGTSTDTQYF,TGCAGTGCTCCTACAGGGACCGGGACTAGCACAGATACGCAGTATTTT
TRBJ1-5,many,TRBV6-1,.,CASSVELINQPQHF,TGTGCCAGCAGTGTTGAACTGATAAATCAGCCCCAGCATTTT
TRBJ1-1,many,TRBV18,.,CASSPTGTQNTEAFF,TGTGCCAGCTCACCAACCGGGACACAAAACACTGAAGCTTTCTTT
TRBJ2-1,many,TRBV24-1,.,CATSDFKGSPPNNEQFF,TGTGCCACCAGTGATTTTAAAGGGAGCCCCCCCAACAATGAGCAGTTCTTC
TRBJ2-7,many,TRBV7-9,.,CASSLQRSGSYEQYF,TGTGCCAGCAGCTTGCAGCGGTCAGGGTCCTACGAGCAGTACTTC
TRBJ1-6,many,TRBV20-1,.,CSARELGHNYNSPLHF,TGCAGTGCTAGAGAACTGGGACACAATTATAATTCACCCCTCCACTTT
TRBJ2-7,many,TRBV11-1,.,CASSLSGIPYEQYF,TGTGCCAGCAGCTTAAGCGGTATTCCCTACGAGCAGTACTTC
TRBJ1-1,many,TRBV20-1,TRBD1,CSASVDRAGRAFF,TGCAGTGCTAGCGTGGACAGGGCTGGCCGAGCTTTCTTT
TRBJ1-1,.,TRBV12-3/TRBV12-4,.,CASSLTHREDTEAFF,TGTGCCAGCAGTTTAACCCACAGGGAGGACACTGAAGCTTTCTTT
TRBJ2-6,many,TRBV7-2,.,CASSLVAGTGANVLTF,TGTGCCAGCAGCTTAGTCGCGGGGACAGGGGCCAACGTCCTGACTTTC
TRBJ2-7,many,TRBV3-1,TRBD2,CASSHLLAGDNAF,TGTGCCAGCAGCCACCTCCTAGCGGGAGACAACGCCTTC